This TCR beta chain was identified during a study of shared clonotypes between healthy human individuals (dated by TCRdb to the early 2020s). Background on the whole study: The cohort included a few men and two women between 18 and 49 years of age. For each donor, three plates each were used for CD4 naive and CD4 memory, two plates were used for CD8 naive, and one plate was used for CD8 memory. To estimate repertoire size and how much clonotype sharing occurs between individuals, the study deeply sequenced the blood TCR repertoires of about 5 healthy adults. To increase sequencing depth and limit assay-specific biases, TCR repertoire library preparation and sequencing were carried out by different laboratories using diverse techniques. Leukapheresis yielded between about 0.85 and 9.5 billion PBMCs per donor. On the study overall, not on this receptor specifically: Sampling was limited to blood, and TCR repertoires in tissue likely differ from TCR repertoires in blood. The genetic and exposure-history diversity represented was limited by the small number of donors. Estimated clonotype richness was generally larger for naive than for memory subsets. Higher generation probabilities were observed for clonotypes shared by all four sorted-subset donors than for non-shared clonotypes. Based on pairwise subsampling, the degree of clonotype sharing among donors was expected to be affected by sequencing depth. Incomplete sequencing was indicated by rarefaction of sorted-subset datasets, despite the large sequencing depth. Sharing across a few donors was observed for 5% to 6.5% of naive CD4, over 3% of naive CD8, 2% to 2.5% of memory CD4, and roughly 0.4% of memory CD8 clonotypes.

The donors were healthy, HIV-negative adults with no recently reported acute infections or vaccinations. Only Caucasian adults living in Nashville, Tennessee, USA were represented among the donors. CD4+ T cells were enriched by magnetic negative selection, after which naive cells were positively selected on CD45RA and the negative fraction was taken as the memory subset. After blood collection by leukapheresis, PBMCs were isolated using Ficoll-Histopaque density gradient centrifugation and then cryopreserved in the vapor phase of liquid nitrogen. Analytical flow cytometry was used to check the purity and quantity of every magnetically sorted T cell population. From each sorted fraction, genomic DNA was isolated and quantified by UV absorbance on a Nanodrop 2000c. This clone showed up just once. Which antigen it targets is not known. Base qualities are not recorded, but no much larger clone differs from it by a single base.

Using the deep immunoSEQ assay, multiplex PCR amplified TCR CDR3 regions from genomic DNA. Extracted genomic DNA from each cell subset was spread evenly across all wells of several immunoSEQ 96-well plates, with each plate serving as a replicate. For sorted subsets, about 0.2 ug genomic DNA, equal to some 28,000 T cell genomes, was loaded into each replicate PCR. Purified libraries were quantified with a Qubit 3.0 fluorometer, sized on a Bioanalyzer 2100, and re-quantified with the KAPA Library Quantification kit. Each immunoSEQ 96-well plate was sequenced on its own single-read 150-cycle Illumina NextSeq 550 flow cell. In the original analysis: Because the immunoSEQ output held only junctional sequences and lacked quality scores, the filtering could not match the filtering applied to full-length reads. To assign V/J genes and CDR3, sequences were annotated against IMGT germline references using PyIR, a Python wrapper for IgBLAST v1.9. Reads were removed for weak V/J assignments (E-value above 1e-6), missing CDR3, stop codons, out-of-frame junctions, or ambiguous translated residues. V3J clonotypes were defined as sequences sharing an identical inferred V gene, J gene, and CDR3 amino acid sequence. To compute the percentage overlap between repertoires, the number of shared unique clonotypes was divided by the size of the smaller repertoire. Repertoire richness was assessed with RTK rarefaction, the Chao1 estimator, and Recon v2.1 estimates of unobserved clonotypes. For all TCRbeta clonotypes obtained by the gDNA method from a few donors, generation probabilities were computed with OLGA. TCRdb's version of the immuneACCESS table is confined to in-frame rearrangements and falls short of the full clone set. An unresolved V gene accounts for under half of the shortfall where checked; the remainder is of unknown origin. The D gene and trimming were derived from the DNA, and the V and J assignments and clone size from that table. The sample table lists roughly 2.2 million clones, roughly 93% of them with a count of one. Jointly, the top ten make up about 0.41% of the sample.

Taken from cysteine to phenylalanine, the CDR3 has 12 residues. The only DNA kept is the CDR3, 36 bases in frame from the first base. Reading the germline V gene gives CDR1 MDHEN and CDR2 SYDVKM. V lost 4 bases and J lost 6 bases; the stretch between them is 7 bases long. This receptor was obtained from a man between 18 and 29 years old in good health. Some clones in this sample may be carry-over from other donors' samples. The sequence links TRBV28 to TRBJ1-5; the D gene assignment is ambiguous. The sample was naive CD4+ T cells from PBMCs. Taken with the paper, the label for cell subset or site translates to: CD45RA+ positively selected. The base sequence is TGTGCCAGCAGTTCCCTCCCTCAGCCCCAGCATTTT. It codes for CASSSLPQPQHF.